A single TCR beta chain is shown here with its context. The antigen is undetermined. Per the germline V gene, CDR1 is SGHRS and CDR2 is YFSETQ. The CDR3 length is 19 residues. Trimming pared 4 bases from V and 0 bases from J, leaving 20 bases between. TCR beta cDNA libraries included unique molecular identifiers. Hundreds of thousands of cDNA molecules came from around 1 to 10 million T cells. TCRdb fed the PCR reads into MiXCR, producing one record per CDR3 protein. The sample lists approximately 770,000 distinct CDR3 sequences; about 43% were seen once. The record originates from a study of post-analysis software for immune sequencing data. Study-level background: The courses of disease that were included comprised relapsing-remitting, secondary progressive and progressive-relapsing multiple sclerosis. General study points: Relative to controls, patients with multiple sclerosis showed significantly lower normalized Chao1 diversity. Patients had higher frequencies than controls of a handful of TRBV segments, including TRBV5-6, TRBV5-1 and TRBV20-1.

V usage is TRBV5-1 and J usage is TRBJ2-6; D may be TRBD2 (5 bases). Sequencing used blood. This TCR was recovered from a girl aged 10-17 years with multiple sclerosis. CDR3 sequence reads: CASSPFSQRRGSGANVLTF. CDR3 in DNA: TGCGCCAGCAGCCCATTCTCACAACGTCGGGGCTCTGGGGCCAACGTCCTGACTTTC.